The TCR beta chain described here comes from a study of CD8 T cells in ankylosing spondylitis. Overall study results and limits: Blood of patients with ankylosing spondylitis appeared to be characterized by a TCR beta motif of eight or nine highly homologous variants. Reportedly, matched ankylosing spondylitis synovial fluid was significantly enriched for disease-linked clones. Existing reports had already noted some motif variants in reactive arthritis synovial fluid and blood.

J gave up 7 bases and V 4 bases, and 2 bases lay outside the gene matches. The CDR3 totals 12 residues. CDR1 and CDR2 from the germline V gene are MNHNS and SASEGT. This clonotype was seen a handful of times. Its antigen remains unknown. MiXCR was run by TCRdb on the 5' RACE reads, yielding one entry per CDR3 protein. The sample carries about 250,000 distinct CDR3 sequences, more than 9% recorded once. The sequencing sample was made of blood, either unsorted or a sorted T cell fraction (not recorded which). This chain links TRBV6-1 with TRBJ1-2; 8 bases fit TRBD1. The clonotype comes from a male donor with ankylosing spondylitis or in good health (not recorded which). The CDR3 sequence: CASSGDRSGYTF. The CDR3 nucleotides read TGTGCCAGCAGTGGGGACAGGTCTGGCTACACCTTC.